This is a list of T cell receptor beta chains from one sample in a study of T-cell memory formation after mild COVID-19. Via MiXCR, TCRdb re-called the 5' RACE reads, giving one row per CDR3 protein. Among about half a million distinct CDR3 sequences, about 18% were seen once, and the ten largest hold more than 9%. Input material: PBMCs or a T cell subset sorted from them (not recorded which). The receptor source for this set is an adult woman who had mild COVID-19 (a few samples of this study predate the infection). Cell type and time point are not known. Each CDR3 is given without its conserved first and last residue. Size values are once, few and many counts, or a class for expanded clones, and some rows have none.

TRBJ2-7 . TRBV12-3/TRBV12-4 ASKGLSSYEQY
TRBJ1-5 once TRBV5-1 ASSKASVVRQPQH
TRBJ2-3 . TRBV12-2 ASRPPPYRGLKDTQY
TRBJ2-1 few TRBV24-1 ATSDLKRDTNEQF
TRBJ1-1 few TRBV2 ASSVRFTEAF
TRBJ2-7 few TRBV18 ASSPGTGRSEQY
TRBJ2-7 . TRBV11-2 ASSLGPGLGEQY
TRBJ1-1 few TRBV6-6 ASSYRVTEAF
TRBJ1-2 . TRBV12-3/TRBV12-4 ASSLGGLEYGYT
TRBJ1-5 . TRBV12-3/TRBV12-4 ASSLVTGSYQPQH
TRBJ2-1 few TRBV18 ASSPPLAGDNEQF
TRBJ2-7 . TRBV7-8 ASSLLGVRYEQY
TRBJ2-5 . TRBV2 ASSERGLVWETQY
TRBJ2-3 . TRBV7-2 ASSLAGTGGGTDTQY
TRBJ2-1 few TRBV24-1 ATSDPLGGSYNEQF
TRBJ2-1 . TRBV6-1 ASSAGQGTSDEQF
TRBJ2-1 . TRBV2 ASTDGESSYNEQF
TRBJ2-7 few TRBV27 ASSFRAGSPSEQY
TRBJ2-1 . TRBV10-3 AISESGGEQF
TRBJ2-7 many TRBV3-1 ASSQAGTGSEQY
TRBJ2-5 . TRBV7-9 ASSLDRGTQETQY
TRBJ1-1 . TRBV5-1 ASSSYRVTENTEAF
TRBJ2-3 few TRBV20-1 SARSRAGGPTDTQY
TRBJ2-1 many TRBV24-1 ATSGPDRGSSYNEQF